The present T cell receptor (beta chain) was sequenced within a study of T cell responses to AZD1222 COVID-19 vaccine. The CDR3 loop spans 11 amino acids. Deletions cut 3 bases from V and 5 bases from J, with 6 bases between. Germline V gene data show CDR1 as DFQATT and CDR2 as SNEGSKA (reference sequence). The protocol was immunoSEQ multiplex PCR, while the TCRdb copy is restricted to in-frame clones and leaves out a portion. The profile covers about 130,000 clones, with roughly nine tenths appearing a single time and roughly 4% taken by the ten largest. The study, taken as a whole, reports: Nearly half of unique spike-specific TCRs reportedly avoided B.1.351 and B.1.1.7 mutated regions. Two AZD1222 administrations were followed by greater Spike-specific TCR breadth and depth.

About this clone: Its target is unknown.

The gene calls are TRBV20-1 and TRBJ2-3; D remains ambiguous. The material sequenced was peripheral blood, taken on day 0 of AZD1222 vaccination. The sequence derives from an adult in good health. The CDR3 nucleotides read TGCAGTGCTAGTTCCGAAGATACGCAGTATTTT. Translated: CSASSEDTQYF.